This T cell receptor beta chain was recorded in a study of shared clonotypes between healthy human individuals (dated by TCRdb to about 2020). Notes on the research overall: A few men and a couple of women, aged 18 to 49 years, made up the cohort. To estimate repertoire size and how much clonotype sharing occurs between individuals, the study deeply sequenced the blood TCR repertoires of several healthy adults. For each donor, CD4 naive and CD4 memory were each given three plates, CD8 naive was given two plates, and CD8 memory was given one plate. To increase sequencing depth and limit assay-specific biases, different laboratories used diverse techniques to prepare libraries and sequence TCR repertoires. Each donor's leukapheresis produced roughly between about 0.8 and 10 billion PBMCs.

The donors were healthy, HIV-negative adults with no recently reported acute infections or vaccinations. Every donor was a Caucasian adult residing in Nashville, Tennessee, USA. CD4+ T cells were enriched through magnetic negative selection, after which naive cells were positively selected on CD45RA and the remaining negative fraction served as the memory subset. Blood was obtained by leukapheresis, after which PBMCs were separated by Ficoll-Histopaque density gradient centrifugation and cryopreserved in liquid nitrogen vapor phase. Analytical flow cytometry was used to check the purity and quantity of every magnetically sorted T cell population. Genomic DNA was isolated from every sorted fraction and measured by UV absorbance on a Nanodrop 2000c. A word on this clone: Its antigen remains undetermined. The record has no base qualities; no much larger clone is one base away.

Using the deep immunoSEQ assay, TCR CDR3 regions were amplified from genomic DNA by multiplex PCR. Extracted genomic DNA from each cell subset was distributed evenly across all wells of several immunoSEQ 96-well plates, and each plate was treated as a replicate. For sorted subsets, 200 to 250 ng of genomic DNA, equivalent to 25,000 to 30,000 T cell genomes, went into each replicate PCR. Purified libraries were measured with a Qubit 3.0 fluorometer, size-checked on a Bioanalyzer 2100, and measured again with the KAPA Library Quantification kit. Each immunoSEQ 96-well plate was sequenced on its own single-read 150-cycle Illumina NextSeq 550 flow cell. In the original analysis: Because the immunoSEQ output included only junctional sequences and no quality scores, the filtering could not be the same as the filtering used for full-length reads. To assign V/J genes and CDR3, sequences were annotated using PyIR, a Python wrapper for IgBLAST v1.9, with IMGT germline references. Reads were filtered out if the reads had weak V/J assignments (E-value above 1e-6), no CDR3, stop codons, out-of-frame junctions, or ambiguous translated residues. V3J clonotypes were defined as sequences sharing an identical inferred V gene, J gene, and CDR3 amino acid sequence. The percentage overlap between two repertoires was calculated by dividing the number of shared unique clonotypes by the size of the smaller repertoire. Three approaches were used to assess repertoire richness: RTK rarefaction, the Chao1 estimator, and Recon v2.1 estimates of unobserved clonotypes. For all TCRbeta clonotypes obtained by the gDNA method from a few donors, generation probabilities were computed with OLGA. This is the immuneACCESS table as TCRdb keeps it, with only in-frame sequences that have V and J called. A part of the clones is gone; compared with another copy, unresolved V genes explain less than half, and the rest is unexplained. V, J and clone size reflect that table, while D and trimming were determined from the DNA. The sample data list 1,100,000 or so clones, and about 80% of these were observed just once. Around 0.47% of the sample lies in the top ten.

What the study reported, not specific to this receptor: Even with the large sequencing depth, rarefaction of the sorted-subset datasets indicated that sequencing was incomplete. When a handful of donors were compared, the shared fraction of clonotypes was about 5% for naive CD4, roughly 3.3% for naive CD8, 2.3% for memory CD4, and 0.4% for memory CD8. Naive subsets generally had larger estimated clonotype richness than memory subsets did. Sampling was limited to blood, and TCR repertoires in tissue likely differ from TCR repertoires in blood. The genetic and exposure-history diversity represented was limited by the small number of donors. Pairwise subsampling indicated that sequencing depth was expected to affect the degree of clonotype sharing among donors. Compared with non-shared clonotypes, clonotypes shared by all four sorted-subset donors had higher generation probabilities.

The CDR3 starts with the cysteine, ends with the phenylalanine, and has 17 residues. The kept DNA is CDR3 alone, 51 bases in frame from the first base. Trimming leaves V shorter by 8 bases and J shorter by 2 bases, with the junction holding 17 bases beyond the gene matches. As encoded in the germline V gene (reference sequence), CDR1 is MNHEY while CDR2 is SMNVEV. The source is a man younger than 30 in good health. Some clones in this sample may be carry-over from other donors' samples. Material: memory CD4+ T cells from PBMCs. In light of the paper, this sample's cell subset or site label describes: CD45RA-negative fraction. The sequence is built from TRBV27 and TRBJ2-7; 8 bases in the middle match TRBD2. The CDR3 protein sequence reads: CASGKLADSPLAYEQYF. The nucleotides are TGTGCCAGCGGTAAACTAGCGGACTCACCCCTTGCCTACGAGCAGTACTTC.